This passage covers 14 T cell receptor beta chains from one sample sequenced in a study of Graves' ophthalmopathy and Graves' hyperthyroidism. TCR beta CDR3 regions were amplified from RNA transcripts. HTBI-primed RT-PCR formed the first round, and a multiplex PCR formed the second. TCRdb re-analysed the multiplex PCR reads in MiXCR, keeping a single row per CDR3 protein. The top ten hold 11% of the sample, which has around 1.1 million distinct CDR3 sequences, about two fifths seen once. Material for sequencing was peripheral blood or thyroid tissue (not recorded which). The receptors derive from an adult man with Graves' hyperthyroidism.

This clonotype was seen at least ten times. The chain links TRBV9 to TRBJ1-5, with 7 bases identical to TRBD1. This CDR3 contains 14 residues. Unmatched junction bases numbered 2, after V lost 4 bases and J lost 1 base. Germline CDR1 and CDR2: SGDLS and YYNGEE. CDR3 region: CASSKGQSNQPQHF. The CDR3, as DNA: TGTGCCAGCAGCAAGGGACAGAGCAATCAGCCCCAGCATTTT.

This sequence joins TRBV19 and TRBJ2-7, with D possibly TRBD2 on 5 matching bases. Germline values: CDR1 LNHDA, CDR2 SQIVND (reference sequence). This CDR3 is 16 amino acids long. V was pared by 4 bases and J by 0 bases, with 16 bases between. DNA for the CDR3: TGTGCCAGTAGTAAGTGGGAGCGGAGGAGCTCCTACGAGCAGTACTTC. Amino acid sequence: CASSKWERRSSYEQYF.

This clonotype was counted between two and nine times. J is TRBJ1-2 and V is TRBV30, with 7 bases that match TRBD1. This CDR3 is 12 amino acids long. CDR1 and CDR2 from the germline V gene are GTSNPN and SVGIG (reference sequence). With V trimmed by 8 bases and J by 6 bases, 9 bases remained unmatched. The CDR3 region is CAQTNRGNGYTF. As DNA, the CDR3 is TGTGCCCAAACAAACAGGGGAAATGGCTACACCTTC. Based on the CDR3 plus reference TRBV30 and TRBJ1-2, the full variable domain is SQTIHQWPATLVQPVGSPLSLECTVEGTSNPNLYWYRQAAGRGLQLLFYSVGIGQISSEVPQNLSASRPQDRQFILSSKKLLLSDSGFYLCAQTNRGNGYTFGSGTRLTVV.

At least ten counts were recorded for this clonotype. The chain combines TRBV7-9 with TRBJ1-5, with TRBD1 matching over 7 bases. CDR3 length equals 14 residues. Germline V gene data show CDR1 as SEHNR and CDR2 as FQNEAQ (reference sequence). V shed 5 bases, J shed 7 bases, and the junction held 8 bases outside the gene matches. DNA for the CDR3: TGTGCCAGCAGCGATAACAGGGGCAGGCAGCCCCAGCATTTT. As protein: CASSDNRGRQPQHF.

This clonotype came up a few times. The rearrangement links TRBV6-5 to TRBJ2-2; D may be TRBD2 (7 bases). The ends were cut back, 6 bases at V and 9 bases at J, with 20 bases in the middle. Germline V gives CDR1 MNHEY, CDR2 SVGAGI. The CDR3 length is 15 residues. The CDR3 DNA sequence: TGTGCCAGCAGCCAATCCCTCCGGGGGGCTAGGGAGCTGTTTTTT. Translated, it gives CASSQSLRGARELFF.

The chain employs TRBV29-1 and TRBJ2-3; D possibly corresponds to TRBD2 (5 bases). This CDR3 comprises 14 residues. Germline V gene lookup returns CDR1 SQVTM and CDR2 ANQGSEA. V was shortened by 5 bases and J by 0 bases, with 12 bases between the two germline ends. The CDR3 nucleotides read TGCAGCGTTTACGGGGTTGTCAGCACAGATACGCAGTATTTT. Translating gives CSVYGVVSTDTQYF.

With respect to this clonotype: Possible read error: a much larger clone is one base away. The chain recombines TRBV10-3 with TRBJ2-7; D is undetermined. The V end was cut by 8 bases, the J end by 3 bases, with 14 bases between. The CDR3 spans 13 residues. Germline V CDR1 and CDR2: ENHRY, SYGVKD. The CDR3 sequence: CAIALSVGYEQYF. CDR3 nucleotide sequence: TGTGCCATCGCCCTTTCCGTTGGCTACGAGCAGTACTTC.

The chain couples TRBV7-9 to TRBJ1-1; D is unclear. V lost 2 bases to trimming and J lost 4 bases, with 17 bases between them. The germline CDR1 and CDR2 sequences are SEHNR and FQNEAQ (reference sequence). The CDR3 loop spans 16 amino acids. The CDR3 loop is CASSLNPSGVGTEAFF. DNA for the CDR3: TGTGCCAGCAGCTTAAACCCTTCCGGAGTAGGCACTGAAGCTTTCTTT.

The gene calls are TRBV2 and TRBJ1-1; D is ambiguous. This CDR3 is 14 amino acids long. Germline CDR1 and CDR2: SNHLY and FYNNEI. Trimming removed 7 bases from V and 3 bases from J, with 15 bases in between. Here the CDR3 DNA reads TGTGCCAGCAAAAAAAGGGAGGGTCACACTGAAGCTTTCTTT. This translates into CASKKREGHTEAFF.

In the case of this clonotype: A much larger clone differs by one base, so this may be a read error. The chain links TRBV5-6 to TRBJ1-2; D is undetermined. This CDR3 region has 14 residues. The ends were cut back, 0 bases at V and 8 bases at J, with 14 bases in the middle. CDR1 is SGHDT, CDR2 YYEEEE, per germline. Written as DNA, the CDR3 is TGTGCCAGCAGCTTGGCCCCCATCTCTGACGGCTACACCTTC. It specifies CASSLAPISDGYTF. The full variable domain, its missing parts supplied by reference TRBV5-6 and TRBJ1-2, is DAGVTQSPTHLIKTRGQQVTLRCSPKSGHDTVSWYQQALGQGPQFIFQYYEEEERQRGNFPDRFSGHQFPNYSSELNVNALLLGDSALYLCASSLAPISDGYTFGSGTRLTVV.

This clonotype was seen many times. The genes are TRBV7-6 and TRBJ2-7, with D perhaps assigned TRBD1 or TRBD2 (6 bases each). Germline V CDR1 and CDR2: SGHVS, FNYEAQ. The CDR3 extends over 13 amino acids. The germline V and J ends were trimmed by 3 bases and 7 bases, with 13 bases remaining between them. CDR3 DNA sequence: TGTGCCAGCAGCTTTAGGGGGGTCGGGGAGCAGTACTTC. Its protein is CASSFRGVGEQYF.

The CDR3 DNA is TGTGCCAGCAGCTTCAGGGGGCCCCCAGAGACCCAGTACTTC. It yields the protein CASSFRGPPETQYF. V usage is TRBV7-9 and J usage is TRBJ2-5, with 8 bases lining up with TRBD1. The CDR3 length is 14 residues. Germline CDR1 SEHNR, CDR2 FQNEAQ (reference sequence). V lost 3 bases and J lost 4; bases outside the gene matches: 4.

Only a few counts were recorded for this clonotype. A much larger clone differs from this one at a single base, so this may be a read error. The V gene is TRBV7-6, the J gene TRBJ1-1; D gene unclear. Germline V lookup: CDR1 SGHVS, CDR2 FNYEAQ. There are 14 residues in the CDR3. The CDR3 sequence: CAGSLPRLNTEAFF. In DNA form, the CDR3 reads TGTGCCGGCAGCTTACCTCGTTTGAACACTGAAGCTTTCTTT.

In this sample, this clonotype turned up many times. The rearrangement links TRBV5-6 to TRBJ2-7; D unclear. The CDR3 extends over 13 amino acids. The germline gives CDR1 SGHDT, CDR2 YYEEEE. V shed 2 bases and J shed 3 bases, with 9 bases lying between them. DNA for the CDR3: TGTGCCAGCAGCTTTTGGACCCACTACGAGCAGTACTTC. This translates into CASSFWTHYEQYF.